This T cell receptor (beta chain) was profiled in a study of metastatic and nonmetastatic thyroid tumors. About the research overall: It was across blood and tumor or nodule tissue from malignant and benign thyroid patients that repertoires were compared. Study-level points and caveats: When malignant thyroid tumors were compared with benign nodules, TCR beta diversity was reportedly significantly higher in the malignant tumors. This held in both blood and tumor samples.

Patients underwent thyroid surgery, and none had received any treatment before it. This clone has a single count. The antigen is unknown. MiXCR reprocessed the PCR reads for TCRdb. The sample shows approximately 16,000 clones, approximately 30% of them seen only once. Material for sequencing was tumor tissue. This receptor was obtained from a male donor with papillary thyroid cancer or a benign thyroid nodule (not recorded which). Some clones in this sample may be carry-over from other donors' samples.

CDR3 amino acids: CSARDWGSSYNSPLHF. CDR3 sequence (DNA): TGCAGTGCTAGAGATTGGGGGAGCTCCTATAATTCACCCCTCCACTTT. The chain employs TRBV20-1 and TRBJ1-6; possibly TRBD1 for D (5 bases). The CDR3 covers 16 residues. CDR1 DFQATT and CDR2 SNEGSKA come from the germline V gene (reference sequence). The germline V and J ends were trimmed by 0 bases and 0 bases, with 9 bases remaining between them.